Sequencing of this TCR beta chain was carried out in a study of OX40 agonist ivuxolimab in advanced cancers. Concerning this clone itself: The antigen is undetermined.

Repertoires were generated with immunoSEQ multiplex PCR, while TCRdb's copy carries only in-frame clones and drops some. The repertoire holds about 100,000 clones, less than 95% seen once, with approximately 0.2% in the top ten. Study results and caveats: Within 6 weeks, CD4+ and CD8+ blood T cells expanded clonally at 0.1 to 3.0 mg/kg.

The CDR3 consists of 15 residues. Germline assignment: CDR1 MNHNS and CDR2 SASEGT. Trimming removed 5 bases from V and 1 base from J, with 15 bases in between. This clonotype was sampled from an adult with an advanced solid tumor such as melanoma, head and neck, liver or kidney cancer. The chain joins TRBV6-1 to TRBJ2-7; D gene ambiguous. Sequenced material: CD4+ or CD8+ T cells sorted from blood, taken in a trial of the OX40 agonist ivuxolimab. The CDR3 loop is CASSFPPGLSYEQYF. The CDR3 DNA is TGTGCCAGCAGTTTTCCCCCTGGGCTTTCCTACGAGCAGTACTTC.